The T cell receptor beta chain under discussion was sequenced for a study of OX40 agonist ivuxolimab in advanced cancers. Study in general: Patients in dose escalation had liver, melanoma, kidney or head and neck cancers.

CDR1 is SGDLS and CDR2 is YYNGEE in the germline V gene. Trimming removed 2 bases from V and 10 bases from J, with 7 bases in between. CDR3 size: 11 residues. The data were produced by immunoSEQ multiplex PCR, yet TCRdb's version contains in-frame clones alone and is incomplete. Of tens of thousands of clones in the sample, around nine tenths were seen once. This rearrangement joins TRBV9 to TRBJ2-1; D remains unclear. Here the sequenced sample was CD4+ or CD8+ T cells sorted from blood, taken in a trial of the OX40 agonist ivuxolimab. This sequence was found in an adult with an advanced solid tumor such as melanoma, head and neck, liver or kidney cancer. CDR3 amino acids: CASSVQEEQFF. The DNA of the CDR3 is TGTGCCAGCAGCGTCCAGGAGGAGCAGTTCTTC.